The 12 T cell receptor beta chains below were found in one sample sequenced in a study of shared clonotypes between healthy human individuals (dated by TCRdb to the early 2020s). Libraries were made using the immunoSEQ multiplex PCR assay. Imported from immuneACCESS, the table was reduced by TCRdb to in-frame sequences with V and J called. These copies leave out some clones; in studies compared against another copy, an unresolved V gene accounts for under half, and the cause of the remainder is not known. The sample contains some 1 million clones, 65% to 80% of them found a single time. The ten largest clones take up about 1.5% of the sample. Material for sequencing was memory CD4+ T cells sorted from blood. The label giving this sample's cell subset or site can be read as: CD45RA-negative fraction. The receptors stem from a man younger than 35 in good health.

The chain is built from TRBV7-9 and TRBJ2-1, with D maybe TRBD2 (7 bases). Germline V CDR1 and CDR2: SEHNR, FQNEAQ (reference sequence). CDR3 size: 15 residues. Between the trimmed V and J ends, which lost 7 bases and 5 bases, there was a span of 18 bases. CDR3 protein: CASTTGLGGHNEQFF. CDR3 sequence (DNA): TGTGCCAGCACTACAGGTCTGGGGGGGCACAATGAGCAGTTCTTC.

The chain employs TRBV4-2 and TRBJ2-7; D is unresolved. CDR1 is LGHNA and CDR2 is YNFKEQ in the germline V gene. CDR3 length: 12 residues. Trimming removed 0 bases from V and 6 bases from J, with 6 bases in between. The CDR3 reads CASSQERFEQYF. The CDR3 DNA follows: TGTGCCAGCAGCCAAGAAAGGTTCGAGCAGTACTTC.

The chain carries TRBV5-6 and TRBJ2-5, with TRBD1 identical over 9 bases. The length of the CDR3 is 15 residues. CDR1 and CDR2 (germline): SGHDT, YYEEEE. With 3 bases clipped from V and 5 bases from J, the junction kept 8 bases outside the gene matches. CDR3 region: CASSSGQGWLETQYF. The CDR3 region has the DNA TGTGCCAGCAGCTCCGGACAGGGGTGGTTGGAGACCCAGTACTTC.

The chain joins TRBV5-1 to TRBJ2-2, with D possibly being TRBD1 or TRBD2 (5 bases each). CDR1 is SGHRS, CDR2 YFSETQ, per germline. The CDR3 is 17 residues long. V dropped 0 bases and J dropped 1 base, with 13 bases sitting between them. The CDR3 region is CASSLAGAGRNTGELFF. CDR3 sequence (DNA): TGCGCCAGCAGCTTGGCCGGGGCAGGGAGGAACACCGGGGAGCTGTTTTTT.

In DNA form, the CDR3 reads TGCGCCAGCAGTCAACAGGGGACTAATGAAAAACTGTTTTTT. It encodes CASSQQGTNEKLFF. The V gene is TRBV10-2, the J gene TRBJ1-4, with 7 nucleotides matching TRBD1. Germline loops: CDR1 WSHSY, CDR2 SAAADI. There are 14 residues in the CDR3. With 5 bases clipped from V and 2 bases from J, the junction kept 2 bases outside the gene matches.

This clone is a singleton in its sample. CDR3 loop: CSVRGQTESNEKLFF. DNA for the CDR3: TGCAGCGTTCGAGGACAGACAGAATCTAATGAAAAACTGTTTTTT. The chain is built from TRBV29-1 and TRBJ1-4; possible D gene TRBD1, 6 bases. The germline V gene encodes CDR1 SQVTM and CDR2 ANQGSEA. V lost 5 bases and J 3 bases, leaving 16 bases between the germline ends. The length of the CDR3 is 15 residues.

The V call is TRBV5-1, the J call TRBJ1-5; no clear D gene. Looked up from germline, CDR1 is SGHRS and CDR2 is YFSETQ. The CDR3 is 15 amino acids. V lost 1 base to trimming and J lost 7 bases, with 15 bases between them. Here the CDR3 DNA reads TGCGCCAGCAGCTTGATAGGTGGACTGAGCCAGCCCCAGCATTTT. Protein product: CASSLIGGLSQPQHF.

This clone was seen only a few times. The rearrangement uses TRBV2 and TRBJ1-5; no firm D call. CDR3 size: 15 residues. The V end lost 3 bases, the J end lost 2 bases, and 11 bases lay between the germline ends. In germline, CDR1 is SNHLY, CDR2 FYNNEI. CDR3 loop: CASSDSVWGNQPQHF. The CDR3 nucleotides are TGTGCCAGCAGTGATAGCGTTTGGGGCAATCAGCCCCAGCATTTT.

This clone was seen only once. The chain has TRBV19 and TRBJ1-2; a weak D match, TRBD1 (5 bases). The CDR3 loop spans 14 amino acids. Trimming stripped 8 bases from V and 6 bases from J, with 19 bases between. Germline V gene data show CDR1 as LNHDA and CDR2 as SQIVND (reference sequence). The CDR3 DNA is TGTGCCAGTGGGAGGGCGACAGTCTCGGATGGCTACACCTTC. Protein: CASGRATVSDGYTF.

V gene TRBV28 combines with J gene TRBJ1-4; TRBD1 agrees at 9 bases. Germline CDR1 MDHEN, CDR2 SYDVKM. The junction had 5 bases not matched to a gene; V was cut back by 5 bases and J by 4 bases. The CDR3 extends over 15 amino acids. The CDR3 DNA follows: TGTGCCAGCAGTAAACCGGGACAGGGTAATGAAAAACTGTTTTTT. It yields the protein CASSKPGQGNEKLFF.

The V call is TRBV10-3, the J call TRBJ2-3; 10 positions match TRBD2. Germline V gene sequence: CDR1 ENHRY, CDR2 SYGVKD. V lost 9 bases and J lost 4; bases outside the gene matches: 4. The CDR3 covers 13 residues. The CDR3 DNA reads TGTGCCATTCTAGCGGGAGACCCAGATACGCAGTATTTT. Residues: CAILAGDPDTQYF.

This chain joins TRBV30 and TRBJ1-4; D remains ambiguous. The CDR3 is 16 residues long. V gave up 8 bases and J gave up 5 bases, with 24 bases separating them. Germline V gene lookup returns CDR1 GTSNPN and CDR2 SVGIG (reference sequence). The CDR3 coding sequence is TGTGCCGGGAAAGCCGGCTTAGCGGGAATAAATGAAAAACTGTTTTTT. Its protein product is CAGKAGLAGINEKLFF.